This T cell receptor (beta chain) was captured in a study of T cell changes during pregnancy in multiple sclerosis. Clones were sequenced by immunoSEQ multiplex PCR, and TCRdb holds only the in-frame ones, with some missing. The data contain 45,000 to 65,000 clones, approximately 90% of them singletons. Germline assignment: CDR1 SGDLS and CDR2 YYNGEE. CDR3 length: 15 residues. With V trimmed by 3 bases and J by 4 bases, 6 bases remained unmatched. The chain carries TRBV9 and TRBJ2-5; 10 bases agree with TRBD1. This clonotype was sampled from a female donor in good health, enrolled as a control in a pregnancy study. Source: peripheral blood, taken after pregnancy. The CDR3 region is CASSEPGQGRETQYF. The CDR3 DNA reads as TGTGCCAGCAGCGAGCCGGGACAGGGGCGAGAGACCCAGTACTTC.